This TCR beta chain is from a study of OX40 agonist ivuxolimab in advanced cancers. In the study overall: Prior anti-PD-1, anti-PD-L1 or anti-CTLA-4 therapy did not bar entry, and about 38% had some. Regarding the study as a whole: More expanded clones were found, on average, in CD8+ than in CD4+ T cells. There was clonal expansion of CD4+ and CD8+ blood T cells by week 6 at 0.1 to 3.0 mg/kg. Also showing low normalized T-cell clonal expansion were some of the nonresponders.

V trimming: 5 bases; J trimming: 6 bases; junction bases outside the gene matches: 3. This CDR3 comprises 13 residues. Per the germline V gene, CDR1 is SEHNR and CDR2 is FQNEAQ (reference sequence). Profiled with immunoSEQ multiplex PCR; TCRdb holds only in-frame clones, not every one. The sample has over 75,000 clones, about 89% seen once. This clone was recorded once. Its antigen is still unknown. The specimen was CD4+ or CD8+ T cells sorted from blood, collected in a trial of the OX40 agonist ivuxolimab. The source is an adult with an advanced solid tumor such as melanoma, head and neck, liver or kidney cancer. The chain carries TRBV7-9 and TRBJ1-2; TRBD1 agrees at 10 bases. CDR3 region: CASSRGQGNGYTF. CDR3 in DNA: TGTGCCAGCAGCCGGGGACAGGGGAATGGCTACACCTTC.